A single sample gave rise to the 12 T cell receptor beta chains below, sequenced in a study of blood T cell repertoires in COVID-19 (dated by TCRdb to 2020 to 2022). The receptor library was made with the immunoSEQ multiplex PCR assay. TCRdb carries this immuneACCESS record with in-frame sequences only. Its versions omit some clonotypes, under half of them owing to an unresolved V gene in the studies checked, with the rest unexplained. This sample comprises roughly 70,000 clones, roughly 80% of them detected only once. Clones ranked in the top ten supply about 20% of the sample. Sequencing was done on a sample of peripheral blood. Receptor source: a man aged 65-85 years who had recovered from COVID-19.

This sequence joins TRBV6-4 and TRBJ2-1, with D uncertain. The V gene lost 0 bases and the J gene lost 8 bases, with 11 bases spanning the gap. The CDR3 runs 14 residues. Per germline, CDR1 MRHNA and CDR2 SNTAGT. CDR3: CASSDSAGSDEQFF. The CDR3 nucleotides read TGTGCCAGCAGTGACTCGGCCGGGTCAGATGAGCAGTTCTTC.

This chain joins TRBV11-2 and TRBJ2-1; 11 bases map to TRBD2. This CDR3 spans 16 amino acids. The germline V gene encodes CDR1 SGHAT and CDR2 FQNNGV. V lost 5 bases, J lost 8 bases, and 11 bases stayed unmatched. The CDR3 nucleotides read TGTGCCAGCAGCCCAACCTCTAGCGGGAGGACATATGAGCAGTTCTTC. It is translated as CASSPTSSGRTYEQFF.

The V call is TRBV5-8, the J call TRBJ2-4, with TRBD1 matching over 7 bases. V was pared by 0 bases and J by 2 bases, with 5 bases of the junction left unmatched. Germline-derived CDR1 and CDR2 are SGHTS and YDEGEE. The CDR3 runs to 16 residues. This chain's CDR3 is CASSLGQGLPKNIQYF. The CDR3 bases are TGTGCCAGCAGCTTGGGACAGGGCCTGCCCAAAAACATTCAGTACTTC.

The chain couples TRBV11-3 to TRBJ2-1; possibly TRBD1 for D (6 bases). Germline CDR1 SGHNT, CDR2 YENEEA. Trimming removed 4 bases from V and 5 bases from J, with 15 bases in between. This CDR3 contains 15 residues. The CDR3 region is CASSSGAQPHNEQFF. For the CDR3, the DNA is TGTGCCAGCAGCTCAGGGGCCCAACCGCACAATGAGCAGTTCTTC.

The J gene is TRBJ1-1, the V gene TRBV24-1, with D perhaps matching TRBD1 (6 bases). This CDR3 spans 14 amino acids. Germline assignment: CDR1 KGHDR and CDR2 SFDVKD. Trimming removed 3 bases at V and 0 bases at J, with 7 bases between. As DNA, the CDR3 is TGTGCCACCAGTGATGGACAGATGAACACTGAAGCTTTCTTT. Amino acid sequence: CATSDGQMNTEAFF.

Of note for this clone: At the DNA level, this CDR3 is encoded by other sequences in the same sample as well. The rearrangement uses TRBV6-5 and TRBJ1-2, with D maybe TRBD1 (5 bases). CDR3 size: 13 residues. V dropped 5 bases and J dropped 3 bases, with 10 bases sitting between them. The germline V gene encodes CDR1 MNHEY and CDR2 SVGAGI. The chain's CDR3 is CASSPQGDYGYTF. The CDR3 DNA is TGTGCCAGCAGTCCCCAGGGTGACTATGGCTACACCTTC.

This sequence joins TRBV7-2 and TRBJ2-1, with 11 bases matching TRBD2. Trimming at V came to 5 bases and at J to 2 bases, leaving 8 bases not matched to a gene. The germline CDR1 and CDR2 sequences are SGHTA and FQGNSA. The CDR3 extends over 17 amino acids. The CDR3, as DNA: TGTGCCAGCAGCATTAGGAGTAGCGGGGGGGCCTACAATGAGCAGTTCTTC. As protein: CASSIRSSGGAYNEQFF. Full variable domain (rest looked up from reference TRBV7-2 and TRBJ2-1): GAGVSQSPSNKVTEKGKDVELRCDPISGHTALYWYRQSLGQGLEFLIYFQGNSAPDKSGLPSDRFSAERTGGSVSTLTIQRTQQEDSAVYLCASSIRSSGGAYNEQFFGPGTRLTVL.

This chain links TRBV29-1 with TRBJ1-1, with no clear D. The V gene's germline CDR1 is SQVTM and CDR2 ANQGSEA. Deletions cut 5 bases from V and 1 base from J, with 8 bases between. This CDR3 contains 12 residues. This chain's CDR3 is CSVYPQNTEAFF. CDR3 coding DNA: TGCAGCGTTTACCCACAGAACACTGAAGCTTTCTTT.

The sample holds a few counts of this clone. The V gene is TRBV6-4, the J gene TRBJ2-3; weak D call: TRBD2 (6 bases). Looked up from germline, CDR1 is MRHNA and CDR2 is SNTAGT. V shed 4 bases and J shed 4 bases, with 15 bases lying between them. This CDR3 spans 15 amino acids. The CDR3 DNA is TGTGCCAGCAGTGTAGGGTTGGGGGGTCCAGATACGCAGTATTTT. This codes for CASSVGLGGPDTQYF.

The chain has TRBV10-3 and TRBJ1-1; D is undetermined. The V end was cut by 4 bases, the J end by 0 bases, with 15 bases between. Germline V gene sequence: CDR1 ENHRY, CDR2 SYGVKD. The CDR3 is made up of 16 amino acids. The CDR3 nucleotides read TGTGCCATCAGTGGTGGGTCGGGGTTCATGAACACTGAAGCTTTCTTT. This translates into CAISGGSGFMNTEAFF.

CDR3 sequence (DNA): TGTGCCAGCTCACCTCGTCGTTCTGACAGGGAAATTGATGGCTACACCTTC. Its protein product is CASSPRRSDREIDGYTF. The chain carries TRBV18 and TRBJ1-2, with 7 bases that match TRBD1. The V gene end was trimmed by 3 bases and the J gene end by 6 bases; junction bases not matched to a gene: 16. This CDR3 contains 17 residues. CDR1 is KGHSH, CDR2 LQKENI, per germline.

The chain joins TRBV2 to TRBJ2-7; tentatively, D is TRBD1 (5 bases). V lost 8 bases and J lost 2, with 10 bases in between. The V gene's germline CDR1 is SNHLY and CDR2 FYNNEI. This CDR3 has 12 residues. The DNA for the CDR3 is TGTGCCAGCCATGACAGAGCCTACGAGCAGTACTTC. It yields the protein CASHDRAYEQYF. Using reference TRBV2 and TRBJ2-7 for the parts outside the CDR3, the full variable domain is EPEVTQTPSHQVTQMGQEVILRCVPISNHLYFYWYRQILGQKVEFLVSFYNNEISEKSEIFDDQFSVERPDGSNFTLKIRSTKLEDSAMYFCASHDRAYEQYFGPGTRLTVT.